Listed here are 9 T cell receptor beta chains from one sample, sequenced in a study of blood T cell repertoires in COVID-19. TCRdb's copy holds only in-frame clones and misses some; the assay was immunoSEQ multiplex PCR. The table records about 160,000 clones, 82% of them present only once. The sequenced material came from PBMCs or T cells enriched from blood (not recorded which). Receptors originate from a man between 60 and 75 years old who had recovered from COVID-19.

This clone occurred once. Here the CDR3 reads CASSPDRVSPLHF. The CDR3 DNA reads as TGTGCCAGCAGCCCTGACAGGGTTTCACCCCTCCACTTT. The V gene is TRBV7-9, the J gene TRBJ1-6; 7 positions match TRBD1. Germline V lookup: CDR1 SEHNR, CDR2 FQNEAQ (reference sequence). The CDR3 sequence is 13 residues long. J gave up 9 bases and V 5 bases, and 4 bases lay outside the gene matches. The complete variable domain, with remaining parts taken from reference TRBV7-9 and TRBJ1-6, reads DTGVSQNPRHKITKRGQNVTFRCDPISEHNRLYWYRQTLGQGPEFLTYFQNEAQLEKSRLLSDRFSAERPKGSFSTLEIQRTEQGDSAMYLCASSPDRVSPLHFGNGTRLTVT.

In this sample, this clone turned up a few times. One junction end does not reproduce the germline sequence, and a read error may be involved. The chain recombines TRBV7-9 with TRBJ2-5; D is possibly TRBD1 (5 bases). Germline V lookup: CDR1 SEHNR, CDR2 FQNEAQ (reference sequence). CDR3 length: 10 residues. CDR3: CASSQGDPDF. The CDR3 DNA sequence: TGTGCCAGCAGCCAAGGGGATCCCGACTTC.

This clone was observed once. The chain is built from TRBV7-6 and TRBJ1-3, with no clear D. V lost 5 bases to trimming and J lost 2 bases, with 7 bases between them. The length of the CDR3 is 13 residues. CDR1 SGHVS and CDR2 FNYEAQ come from the germline V gene. The CDR3 DNA follows: TGTGCCAGCAGCCCCTATCCTGGAAACACCATATATTTT. It is translated as CASSPYPGNTIYF.

The genes are TRBV16 and TRBJ1-3, with D possibly matching TRBD1 (6 bases). Per the germline V gene, CDR1 is KGHSY and CDR2 is FQNENV. CDR3 size: 14 residues. The V end was cut by 6 bases, the J end by 4 bases, with 13 bases between. CDR3 sequence: CASSTAGGGNTIYF. The CDR3 DNA is TGTGCCAGCAGTACGGCGGGGGGCGGAAACACCATATATTTT.

V and J are TRBV11-3 and TRBJ2-1; 12 bases map to TRBD2. Per germline, CDR1 SGHNT and CDR2 YENEEA. V shed 1 base and J 5 bases; nucleotides not matched to a gene: 12. CDR3 length: 19 amino acids. The CDR3 sequence is CASSLAQTTSGSGDNEQFF. CDR3 in DNA: TGTGCCAGCAGCTTAGCCCAGACGACTAGCGGGAGTGGTGACAATGAGCAGTTCTTC.

The V call is TRBV7-9, the J call TRBJ2-1, with TRBD1 as a possible D gene (6 bases). From germline, CDR1 is SEHNR and CDR2 FQNEAQ (reference sequence). The germline V and J ends were trimmed by 5 bases and 0 bases, with 20 bases remaining between them. This CDR3 is built from 18 residues. The CDR3 sequence: CASSRNTGHLFSYNEQFF. The CDR3 DNA is TGTGCCAGCAGCCGAAATACGGGACACCTATTCTCCTACAATGAGCAGTTCTTC.

The rearrangement links TRBV7-8 to TRBJ1-2, with D maybe TRBD1 (6 bases). CDR3 size: 14 residues. V lost 6 bases, J lost 1 base, and 12 bases lay in between. Germline CDR1 SGHVS, CDR2 FQNEAQ. CDR3 in DNA: TGTGCCAGCAGGGCCCGGGACATTAACTATGGCTACACCTTC. This translates into CASRARDINYGYTF. Looking up the rest from reference TRBV7-8 and TRBJ1-2 gives the full variable domain: GAGVSQSPRYKVAKRGQDVALRCDPISGHVSLFWYQQALGQGPEFLTYFQNEAQLDKSGLPSDRFFAERPEGSVSTLKIQRTQQEDSAVYLCASRARDINYGYTFGSGTRLTVV.

The chain recombines TRBV10-3 with TRBJ2-6, with 14 positions matching TRBD2. Unmatched junction bases numbered 15, after V lost 10 bases and J lost 4 bases. The germline CDR1 and CDR2 sequences are ENHRY and SYGVKD. The CDR3 totals 19 residues. CDR3 in amino acids: CASEGLAGAQGSGANVLTF. The CDR3 nucleotides are TGTGCCAGTGAGGGACTAGCGGGGGCTCAAGGATCCGGGGCCAACGTCCTGACTTTC.

V is TRBV27 and J is TRBJ1-1; D is uncertain. This CDR3 has 13 residues. Germline assignment: CDR1 MNHEY and CDR2 SMNVEV (reference sequence). V lost 2 bases to trimming and J lost 5 bases, with 9 bases between them. CDR3 sequence: CASSLMAATEAFF. In DNA form, the CDR3 reads TGTGCCAGCAGTTTAATGGCAGCGACTGAAGCTTTCTTT.